The TCR beta chain described here comes from a study of shared clonotypes between healthy human individuals. Study background: Three plates were used per donor for CD4 naive, three for CD4 memory, two for CD8 naive and one for CD8 memory.

Germline CDR1 is MNHEY and CDR2 is SMNVEV (reference sequence). The germline V and J ends were trimmed by 3 bases and 3 bases, with 9 bases remaining between them. The length of the CDR3 is 14 residues. CD45RO-negative, CCR7-positively selected cells formed the naive CD8 fraction, excluding terminally differentiated effector memory CD45RA+ cells. TCRdb keeps only in-frame clones here, not all; method: immunoSEQ multiplex PCR. The data hold fewer than 1 million clones, with about 96% observed a single time. Findings and limits, study-wide: Non-shared clonotypes were found to have lower generation probabilities than the clonotypes that were shared by all four of the sorted-subset donors.

In regard to this clone: As yet, its antigen is unknown.

The rearrangement joins TRBV27 to TRBJ2-1; D is unresolved. The sequence was collected from a man in his thirties or forties in good health. Sequenced sample: naive CD8+ T cells sorted from blood. The CDR3 protein is CASSFGDIYNEQFF. The CDR3 bases are TGTGCCAGCAGTTTCGGTGACATCTACAATGAGCAGTTCTTC.